Presented here are 24 T cell receptor beta chains from one specimen sequenced in a study of T cell responses to AZD1222 COVID-19 vaccine. Sequencing used immunoSEQ multiplex PCR; TCRdb keeps in-frame clones, though not all of them. Among approximately 94,000 clones listed, 70% to 90% were seen once. The sample consisted of peripheral blood, taken on day 0 of MenACWY control vaccination. Source of these receptors: an adult in good health.

This clone was picked up one time. The rearrangement joins TRBV4-1 to TRBJ1-5, with D possibly TRBD1 on 5 matching bases. Germline V lookup: CDR1 MGHRA, CDR2 YSYEKL. The CDR3 has 17 amino acids. V was trimmed by 3 bases and J by 2 bases, leaving 17 bases between them. The CDR3 sequence is CASSQHPGRGGNQPQHF. In DNA form, the CDR3 reads TGCGCCAGCAGCCAGCACCCGGGGAGGGGTGGCAATCAGCCCCAGCATTTT.

V gene TRBV6-5 combines with J gene TRBJ1-2; tentative D call: TRBD1 (5 bases). This CDR3 has 13 amino acids. V dropped 7 bases and J dropped 5 bases, with 14 bases sitting between them. In germline, CDR1 is MNHEY, CDR2 SVGAGI. The CDR3 spells CASTAPGIYGYTF. CDR3 coding DNA: TGTGCCAGCACGGCCCCAGGGATATATGGCTACACCTTC.

This chain links TRBV2 with TRBJ1-2, with TRBD1 matching 7 bases. Germline CDR1 and CDR2: SNHLY and FYNNEI. V trimming: 4 bases; J trimming: 4 bases; junction bases outside the gene matches: 6. The CDR3 has 14 residues. The CDR3 loop is CASSGGRGAYGYTF. For the CDR3, the DNA is TGTGCCAGCAGTGGTGGCAGGGGGGCCTATGGCTACACCTTC.

This chain links TRBV5-1 with TRBJ1-2; 9 positions agree with TRBD1. After removal of 5 bases from V and 1 base from J, the junction contained 6 bases not matched to a gene. The CDR3 consists of 15 residues. Looked up from germline, CDR1 is SGHRS and CDR2 is YFSETQ. The CDR3 protein is CASRSGQGINYGYTF. CDR3 bases: TGCGCCAGCAGATCCGGACAGGGGATTAACTATGGCTACACCTTC.

The gene calls are TRBV28 and TRBJ1-1; tentatively, D is TRBD1 (6 bases). Germline CDR1 MDHEN, CDR2 SYDVKM. V gave up 8 bases and J gave up 4 bases, with 17 bases separating them. CDR3 length equals 14 residues. CDR3 residues: CASPRGGESTEAFF. The CDR3 nucleotides are TGTGCCAGCCCGAGGGGGGGAGAGAGCACTGAAGCTTTCTTT.

The chain carries TRBV5-6 and TRBJ2-5; D is ambiguous. Trimming removed 0 bases from V and 1 base from J, with 4 bases in between. Germline V gene lookup returns CDR1 SGHDT and CDR2 YYEEEE. The CDR3 length is 13 residues. CDR3 loop: CASSLESQETQYF. CDR3 in DNA: TGTGCCAGCAGCTTGGAGAGCCAAGAGACCCAGTACTTC. Full variable domain (remainder filled in from reference TRBV5-6 and TRBJ2-5): DAGVTQSPTHLIKTRGQQVTLRCSPKSGHDTVSWYQQALGQGPQFIFQYYEEEERQRGNFPDRFSGHQFPNYSSELNVNALLLGDSALYLCASSLESQETQYFGPGTRLLVL.

This clone appeared a few times. Written as DNA, the CDR3 is TGCGCCAGCACCCCCGGCTCCGGGGGCCCTCACAATGAGCAGTTCTTC. As protein: CASTPGSGGPHNEQFF. This chain uses TRBV10-2 with TRBJ2-1, with D perhaps matching TRBD1 or TRBD2 (6 bases each). CDR3 length: 16 amino acids. From germline, CDR1 is WSHSY and CDR2 SAAADI. With 7 bases removed from V and 5 bases from J, the gap between germline ends came to 21 bases.

The chain is built from TRBV20-1 and TRBJ1-6; D unclear. CDR1 is DFQATT, CDR2 SNEGSKA, per germline (reference sequence). V gave up 3 bases and J gave up 0 bases, with 18 bases separating them. The CDR3 covers 18 residues. Here the CDR3 reads CSASAVANPSSYNSPLHF. CDR3 DNA: TGCAGTGCTAGTGCCGTAGCCAATCCAAGCTCCTATAATTCACCCCTCCACTTT.

This chain joins TRBV5-1 and TRBJ2-1; 14 bases align to TRBD2. The germline gives CDR1 SGHRS, CDR2 YFSETQ. This CDR3 is built from 17 residues. V was clipped by 4 bases and J by 7 bases; unmatched bases: 10. The CDR3 is CASSPTGTSGSFNEQFF. The CDR3 nucleotides read TGCGCCAGCAGCCCTACCGGGACTAGCGGGAGTTTTAATGAGCAGTTCTTC.

The chain couples TRBV30 to TRBJ1-6, with D perhaps matching TRBD1 (5 bases). This CDR3 comprises 14 residues. V was cut by 0 bases and J by 8 bases, with 11 bases left in between. The germline V gene encodes CDR1 GTSNPN and CDR2 SVGIG (reference sequence). The chain's CDR3 is CAWSVGEVDSPLHF. The CDR3 DNA sequence: TGTGCCTGGAGTGTGGGGGAGGTGGATTCACCCCTCCACTTT.

J is TRBJ1-1 and V is TRBV18; 11 positions match TRBD1. V dropped 2 bases and J dropped 9; count of bases not matched to a gene: 2. The CDR3 contains 13 residues. The germline V gene has CDR1 KGHSH and CDR2 LQKENI. CDR3 nucleotides: TGTGCCAGCTCACCAGGACAGGGGGCCCAAGCTTTCTTT. This codes for CASSPGQGAQAFF.

The chain joins TRBV28 to TRBJ2-2; D is perhaps TRBD1 (6 bases). CDR3 length: 18 amino acids. The ends were cut back, 3 bases at V and 4 bases at J, with 21 bases in the middle. Germline V gives CDR1 MDHEN, CDR2 SYDVKM. CDR3 DNA sequence: TGTGCCAGCAGTTTCGACGCGGACAGCTTCATCGGCACCGGGGAGCTGTTTTTT. This encodes CASSFDADSFIGTGELFF.

This chain uses TRBV19 with TRBJ2-7, with D hard to call. CDR3 length: 13 residues. V lost 3 bases, J lost 7 bases, and 13 bases lay in between. Germline V gene data show CDR1 as LNHDA and CDR2 as SQIVND (reference sequence). CDR3 residues: CASSISDLREQYF. The CDR3 nucleotides read TGTGCCAGTAGTATTAGTGATTTACGAGAGCAGTACTTC.

The gene calls are TRBV9 and TRBJ1-2, with TRBD1 as a possible D gene (5 bases). This CDR3 spans 13 amino acids. Germline CDR1 is SGDLS and CDR2 is YYNGEE. The ends were cut back, 4 bases at V and 5 bases at J, with 12 bases in the middle. Here the CDR3 reads CASSPGRGYGYTF. CDR3 coding DNA: TGTGCCAGCAGCCCGGGGCGGGGATATGGCTACACCTTC.

In its sample, this clone was seen once. V and J are TRBV11-3 and TRBJ2-2; 12 nucleotides match TRBD1. This CDR3 comprises 18 residues. Germline trimming cut 2 bases from V and 7 bases from J; bases unmatched to any gene: 11. Germline loops: CDR1 SGHNT, CDR2 YENEEA. The CDR3 sequence: CASSLLSGQGADGGELFF. CDR3 DNA: TGTGCCAGCAGCTTATTATCGGGACAGGGGGCCGATGGCGGGGAGCTGTTTTTT. Looking up the rest from reference TRBV11-3 and TRBJ2-2 gives the full variable domain: EAGVVQSPRYKIIEKKQPVAFWCNPISGHNTLYWYLQNLGQGPELLIRYENEEAVDDSQLPKDRFSAERLKGVDSTLKIQPAELGDSAVYLCASSLLSGQGADGGELFFGEGSRLTVL.

The chain has TRBV19 and TRBJ1-5, with 7 bases fitting TRBD1. The germline V gene has CDR1 LNHDA and CDR2 SQIVND (reference sequence). With V trimmed by 3 bases and J by 11 bases, 7 bases remained unmatched. This CDR3 is built from 13 residues. The CDR3, as DNA: TGTGCCAGTAGTATTGACAGGGAGGGGTCCCAGCATTTT. It specifies CASSIDREGSQHF. Combining the CDR3 with reference TRBV19 and TRBJ1-5 gives the whole variable domain DGGITQSPKYLFRKEGQNVTLSCEQNLNHDAMYWYRQDPGQGLRLIYYSQIVNDFQKGDIAEGYSVSREKKESFPLTVTSAQKNPTAFYLCASSIDREGSQHFGDGTRLSIL.

This clone was picked up a small number of times. The chain joins TRBV7-9 to TRBJ1-1; weak D call: TRBD1 (6 bases). CDR3 length equals 13 residues. V was clipped by 1 base and J by 3 bases, with 6 bases between them. The germline CDR1 and CDR2 sequences are SEHNR and FQNEAQ (reference sequence). The CDR3 sequence is CASSLEGDTEAFF. CDR3 nucleotide sequence: TGTGCCAGCAGCTTAGAGGGGGACACTGAAGCTTTCTTT.

V usage is TRBV2 and J usage is TRBJ1-5, with D maybe TRBD1 (5 bases). CDR3 length: 12 amino acids. Trimming stripped 6 bases from V and 7 bases from J, with 10 bases between. CDR1 is SNHLY and CDR2 is FYNNEI in the germline V gene. The CDR3 coding sequence is TGTGCCAGCAGGGCCAGGGACCAGCCCCAGCATTTT. Its protein is CASRARDQPQHF.

The chain couples TRBV6-1 to TRBJ1-2, with 8 bases aligning to TRBD1. The junction had 2 bases not matched to a gene; V was cut back by 1 base and J by 1 base. CDR1 is MNHNS, CDR2 SASEGT, per germline. The CDR3 is 15 amino acids. CDR3 bases: TGTGCCAGCAGTGAAGGACAGGGGATTAACTATGGCTACACCTTC. It codes for CASSEGQGINYGYTF.

The genes are TRBV4-3 and TRBJ1-5; D is unresolved. The V gene's germline CDR1 is LGHNA and CDR2 YSLEER. V was shortened by 0 bases and J by 3 bases, with 9 bases between the two germline ends. The CDR3 runs to 15 residues. CDR3 DNA: TGCGCCAGCAGCCAAGATGGGCTGTACAATCAGCCCCAGCATTTT. As protein: CASSQDGLYNQPQHF.

V gene TRBV6-4 combines with J gene TRBJ2-1, with 15 nucleotides matching TRBD2. The CDR3 has 15 residues. Germline trimming cut 6 bases from V and 7 bases from J; bases unmatched to any gene: 4. Germline CDR1 is MRHNA and CDR2 is SNTAGT. This chain's CDR3 is CASRAGTSGRNEQFF. Here the CDR3 DNA reads TGTGCCAGCAGGGCCGGGACTAGCGGGAGGAATGAGCAGTTCTTC.

The chain employs TRBV30 and TRBJ1-2, with 8 bases fitting TRBD1. Germline V gives CDR1 GTSNPN, CDR2 SVGIG (reference sequence). J lost 10 bases, V lost 0 bases, and 10 bases had no gene match. This CDR3 is built from 14 residues. The CDR3 DNA reads as TGTGCCTGGAGTGTCCCGGGGGGACAGGATCACTACACCTTC. Translated: CAWSVPGGQDHYTF.

This chain connects TRBV5-5 to TRBJ1-1; a possible D gene is TRBD1 (6 bases). V lost 4 bases and J lost 0, with 13 bases in between. The CDR3 extends over 15 amino acids. Germline values: CDR1 SGHKS, CDR2 YYEKEE (reference sequence). CDR3 amino acids: CASSDSGQLNTEAFF. For the CDR3, the DNA is TGTGCCAGCAGCGACTCCGGACAGTTGAACACTGAAGCTTTCTTT.

This rearrangement joins TRBV7-9 to TRBJ2-5; 14 bases map to TRBD2. The J segment lost 5 bases and the V segment lost 1 base, leaving 3 bases of the junction unmatched. Germline V gene lookup returns CDR1 SEHNR and CDR2 FQNEAQ (reference sequence). The CDR3 is 16 residues long. The CDR3 nucleotides are TGTGCCAGCAGCTTAGGGGGACTAGCGGGAGTGGAGACCCAGTACTTC. Translating gives CASSLGGLAGVETQYF.